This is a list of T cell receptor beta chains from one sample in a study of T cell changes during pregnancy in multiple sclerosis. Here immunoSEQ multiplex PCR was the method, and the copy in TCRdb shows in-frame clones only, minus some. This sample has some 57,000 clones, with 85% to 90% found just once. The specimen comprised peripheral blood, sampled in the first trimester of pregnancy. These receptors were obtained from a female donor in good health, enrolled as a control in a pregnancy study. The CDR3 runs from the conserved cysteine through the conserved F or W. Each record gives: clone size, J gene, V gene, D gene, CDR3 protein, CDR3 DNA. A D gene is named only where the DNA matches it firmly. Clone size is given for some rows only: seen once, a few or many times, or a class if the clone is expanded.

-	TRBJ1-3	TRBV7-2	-	CASSLGPSSGNTIYF	TGTGCCAGCAGCTTAGGGCCCAGCTCTGGAAACACCATATATTTT
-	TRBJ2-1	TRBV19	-	CASRLGDEQFF	TGTGCCAGTAGACTCGGGGATGAGCAGTTCTTC
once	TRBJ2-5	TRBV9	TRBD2	CASSLRTSGGEETQYF	TGTGCCAGCAGCTTAAGGACTAGCGGGGGGGAAGAGACCCAGTACTTC
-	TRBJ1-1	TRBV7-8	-	CASSFEPPRQFTEAFF	TGTGCCAGCAGCTTCGAGCCTCCCCGACAGTTCACTGAAGCTTTCTTT
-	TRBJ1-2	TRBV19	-	CASSIIGQGFGYTF	TGTGCCAGTAGTATAATCGGGCAGGGATTCGGCTACACCTTC
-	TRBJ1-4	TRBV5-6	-	CASRGTLGGSDEKLFF	TGTGCCAGCAGGGGGACCTTGGGGGGTTCGGATGAAAAACTGTTTTTT
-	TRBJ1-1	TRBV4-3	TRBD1	CASRSGTAVEAFF	TGCGCCAGCAGGTCAGGGACAGCCGTAGAAGCTTTCTTT
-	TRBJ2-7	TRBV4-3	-	CASSQEGQGIYEQYF	TGCGCCAGCAGCCAAGAGGGTCAGGGGATTTACGAGCAGTACTTC
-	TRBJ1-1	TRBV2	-	CASLGGGYTEAFF	TGTGCCAGCCTGGGGGGGGGATACACTGAAGCTTTCTTT
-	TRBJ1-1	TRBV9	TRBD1	CASSVGDRENTEAFF	TGTGCCAGCAGCGTAGGGGACAGGGAGAACACTGAAGCTTTCTTT
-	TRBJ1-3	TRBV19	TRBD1	CASSPLQGAGGNTIYF	TGTGCCAGTAGCCCGCTCCAGGGGGCCGGTGGAAACACCATATATTTT
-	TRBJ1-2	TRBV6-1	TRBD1	CASWATGQINYGYTF	TGTGCCAGTTGGGCGACAGGGCAAATTAACTATGGCTACACCTTC
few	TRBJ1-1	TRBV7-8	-	CASSSFGAVNTEAFF	TGTGCCAGCAGCTCCTTTGGGGCAGTGAACACTGAAGCTTTCTTT
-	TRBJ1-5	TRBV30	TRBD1	CAWSPGQGREPQHF	TGTGCCTGGAGTCCGGGACAGGGAAGGGAGCCCCAGCATTTT
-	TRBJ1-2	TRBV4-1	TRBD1	CASSQDAGQLYGYTF	TGCGCCAGCAGCCAAGACGCGGGACAGTTATATGGCTACACCTTC
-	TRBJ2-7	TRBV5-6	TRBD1	CASSLDRGYEQYF	TGTGCCAGCAGCTTGGACAGGGGCTACGAGCAGTACTTC
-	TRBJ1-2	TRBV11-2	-	CASSLSSGADYGYTF	TGTGCCAGCAGCTTATCGTCTGGGGCCGACTATGGCTACACCTTC
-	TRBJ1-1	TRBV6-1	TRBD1	CASSEWTGATEAFF	TGTGCCAGCAGTGAGTGGACAGGGGCGACTGAAGCTTTCTTT
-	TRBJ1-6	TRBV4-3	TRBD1	CASSQDRKQGASYNSPLHF	TGCGCCAGCAGCCAAGATCGGAAGCAGGGGGCATCCTATAATTCACCCCTCCACTTT
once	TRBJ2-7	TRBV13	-	CASSLGLGFSYEQYF	TGTGCCAGCAGCTTAGGCCTCGGGTTCTCCTACGAGCAGTACTTC
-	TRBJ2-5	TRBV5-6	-	CASSLGAGEETQYF	TGTGCCAGCAGCTTGGGAGCAGGGGAAGAGACCCAGTACTTC
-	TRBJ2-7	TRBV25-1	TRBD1	CASTSRGQGYEQYF	TGTGCCAGCACATCGAGGGGACAGGGCTACGAGCAGTACTTC
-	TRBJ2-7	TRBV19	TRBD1	CASSQGTGGEQYF	TGTGCCAGTAGTCAAGGGACAGGGGGCGAGCAGTACTTC